These 19 T cell receptor beta chains were all obtained from the same sample, sequenced in a study of blood T cells in healthy people across ages. Then a second PCR, running roughly 7 to 11 cycles, was carried out with a sample-barcoded 5' primer and a J-beta primer mix. TCRdb fed the 5' RACE reads into MiXCR, producing one record per CDR3 protein. The table has some 1,000,000 distinct CDR3 sequences, 25% seen once. The same data also contributed to another study, on T cells of mothers and their children.

Sequenced material: blood. The receptors shown here come from a girl under 10 years old in good health.

The sample holds a few counts of this clonotype. For the CDR3, the DNA is TGTGCCAGCAGCGTAGGGACGGTGCCGGGCAATGAAAAACTGTTTTTT. It specifies CASSVGTVPGNEKLFF. This sequence joins TRBV9 and TRBJ1-4; D remains ambiguous. Germline V gene lookup returns CDR1 SGDLS and CDR2 YYNGEE. V was cut by 0 bases and J by 5 bases, with 14 bases left in between. The CDR3 consists of 16 residues.

V is TRBV28 and J is TRBJ1-5; 8 bases match TRBD1. CDR3 size: 15 residues. Germline V gives CDR1 MDHEN, CDR2 SYDVKM. After removal of 5 bases from V and 3 bases from J, the junction contained 6 bases not matched to a gene. DNA of the CDR3: TGTGCCAGCAGTGATCAGGGGGCTAACAATCAGCCCCAGCATTTT. Residues: CASSDQGANNQPQHF.

Only a few counts were recorded for this clonotype. The chain uses TRBV27 and TRBJ2-2; D remains ambiguous. The CDR3 extends over 14 amino acids. Germline values: CDR1 MNHEY, CDR2 SMNVEV (reference sequence). The V end lost 5 bases, the J end lost 2 bases, and 9 bases lay between the germline ends. The CDR3 reads CASSGRINTGELFF. The CDR3 DNA sequence: TGTGCCAGCAGTGGTAGGATCAACACCGGGGAGCTGTTTTTT.

Only a few counts were recorded for this clonotype. The gene calls are TRBV27 and TRBJ2-7; 7 nucleotides match TRBD1. The CDR3 sequence is 12 residues long. J was trimmed by 9 bases and V by 5 bases; bases with no gene match: 7. Germline CDR1 MNHEY, CDR2 SMNVEV (reference sequence). CDR3 region: CASSPMGDRQYF. Here the CDR3 DNA reads TGTGCCAGCAGTCCGATGGGGGACAGGCAGTACTTC.

Only a few counts were recorded for this clonotype. The chain couples TRBV15 to TRBJ2-7; D is uncertain. The CDR3 spans 14 residues. The V end lost 1 base, the J end lost 4 bases, and 11 bases lay between the germline ends. Germline values: CDR1 LNHNV, CDR2 YYDKDF (reference sequence). CDR3 nucleotide sequence: TGTGCCACCAGCAGAGGTTCAGGCTTGTACGAGCAGTACTTC. It specifies CATSRGSGLYEQYF.

This clonotype was picked up a small number of times. This chain joins TRBV4-1 and TRBJ1-5, with 8 bases that match TRBD1. Germline V gives CDR1 MGHRA, CDR2 YSYEKL. Trimming took 1 base from V and 7 from J; bases not matched to a gene: 9. The CDR3 runs 16 residues. The chain's CDR3 is CASSQGGDRTRQPQHF. CDR3 coding DNA: TGCGCCAGCAGCCAAGGAGGGGACAGGACGAGGCAGCCCCAGCATTTT.

This clonotype has just a few counts. The chain links TRBV29-1 to TRBJ2-7; possible D gene TRBD1, 5 bases. This CDR3 has 12 residues. Germline loops: CDR1 SQVTM, CDR2 ANQGSEA. V was trimmed by 3 bases and J by 5 bases, leaving 11 bases between them. CDR3 bases: TGCAGCGTTGAGGGGCAGGGAAACGAGCAGTACTTC. This encodes CSVEGQGNEQYF.

The chain employs TRBV29-1 and TRBJ2-3; TRBD1 agrees at 7 bases. Losses at the gene ends were 6 bases for V and 6 bases for J; bases not matched to a gene: 9. Germline assignment: CDR1 SQVTM and CDR2 ANQGSEA. CDR3 length: 13 residues. The CDR3 DNA sequence: TGCAGCGTCGGTCCGGGACAGACGGATACGCAGTATTTT. The encoded protein is CSVGPGQTDTQYF.

This clonotype appeared many times. CDR3 coding DNA: TGCAGCACCGGGCGAGAGGGGATGAACACTGAAGCTTTCTTT. Its translation is CSTGREGMNTEAFF. The chain links TRBV29-1 to TRBJ1-1, with D perhaps matching TRBD1 (5 bases). Germline CDR1 SQVTM, CDR2 ANQGSEA. Trimming took 8 bases from V and 0 from J, leaving 16 bases between them. The CDR3 has 14 residues.

This clonotype has only a few counts. The rearrangement links TRBV15 to TRBJ2-4; 8 bases are shared with TRBD2. The ends lost 3 bases at V and 11 bases at J; junction bases unmatched: 3. Germline CDR1 LNHNV, CDR2 YYDKDF (reference sequence). The CDR3 is 12 amino acids. CDR3 nucleotides: TGTGCCACCAGCAGCGGGGGGGCTCTTCAGTACTTC. Translation: CATSSGGALQYF.

This clonotype showed up just a few times. The gene calls are TRBV12-3 or TRBV12-4 and TRBJ2-5, with D perhaps TRBD1 (5 bases). The better agreement between TRBJ2-1 and the DNA end casts doubt on the J call. This CDR3 comprises 13 residues. The CDR3 DNA reads TGTGCCAGCAGTCCACAGGTGAACAATGAGCAGTTCTTC. This gives the protein CASSPQVNNEQFF.

This chain joins TRBV28 and TRBJ2-7; D uncertain. Germline CDR1 reads MDHEN; CDR2 reads SYDVKM. Deletions cut 8 bases from V and 0 bases from J, with 11 bases between. CDR3 length: 13 amino acids. The chain's CDR3 is CASATQNSYEQYF. The CDR3 DNA reads TGTGCCAGCGCCACCCAGAACTCCTACGAGCAGTACTTC.

The J gene is TRBJ2-5, the V gene TRBV20-1; TRBD1 might be the D (6 bases). CDR1 and CDR2 (germline): DFQATT, SNEGSKA (reference sequence). The CDR3 has 14 residues. V lost 0 bases to trimming and J lost 7 bases, with 15 bases between them. Here the CDR3 reads CSARDLGGSGTQYF. For the CDR3, the DNA is TGCAGTGCTAGAGATTTAGGGGGTTCGGGGACCCAGTACTTC.

This chain uses TRBV9 with TRBJ2-7; TRBD2 aligns across 7 bases. The V gene end was trimmed by 2 bases and the J gene end by 1 base; junction bases not matched to a gene: 3. CDR1 SGDLS and CDR2 YYNGEE come from the germline V gene. The CDR3 length is 14 residues. CDR3 sequence (DNA): TGTGCCAGCAGCGTTTATAGCGGGTCCTACGAGCAGTACTTC. It encodes CASSVYSGSYEQYF.

The chain combines TRBV19 with TRBJ2-5, with D unresolved. Judging by the DNA end, TRBJ2-1 fits better; the J call may be wrong. This CDR3 has 15 residues. Germline CDR1 and CDR2: LNHDA and SQIVND (reference sequence). Written as DNA, the CDR3 is TGTGCCAGTAGTATAGAAGGGAACCCAAACAATGAGCAGTTCTTC. This encodes CASSIEGNPNNEQFF.

The chain carries TRBV3-1 and TRBJ2-6; D uncertain. CDR1 and CDR2 from the germline V gene are LGHDT and YNNKEL (reference sequence). The V gene lost 3 bases and the J gene lost 0 bases, with 12 bases spanning the gap. The CDR3 is made up of 17 amino acids. CDR3 residues: CASSQAQVSSGANVLTF. In nucleotides, the CDR3 is TGTGCCAGCAGCCAGGCCCAAGTCTCCTCTGGGGCCAACGTCCTGACTTTC.

DNA for the CDR3: TGTGCCAGCAGTGCTGGGTCCTCCAAGGGGAAATTCTCCTACAATGAGCAGTTCTTC. Protein product: CASSAGSSKGKFSYNEQFF. V usage is TRBV12-3 or TRBV12-4 and J usage is TRBJ2-1; tentatively, D is TRBD1 (5 bases). This CDR3 is built from 19 residues. The V end was cut by 5 bases, the J end by 0 bases, with 23 bases between.

This clonotype has a handful of counts. This chain's CDR3 is CASSRMSGDIQYF. CDR3 sequence (DNA): TGCGCCAGCAGCCGGATGAGCGGGGACATTCAGTACTTC. This sequence joins TRBV4-3 and TRBJ2-4, with TRBD2 matching 7 bases. V gave up 4 bases and J gave up 8 bases; unmatched junction bases: 5. This CDR3 contains 13 residues. Germline V gene data show CDR1 as LGHNA and CDR2 as YSLEER.

This clonotype was detected only a few times. J is TRBJ2-3 and V is TRBV28; D could derive from TRBD1 or TRBD2 (5 bases each). The CDR3 extends over 22 amino acids. Germline V gene sequence: CDR1 MDHEN, CDR2 SYDVKM. V dropped 3 bases and J dropped 3 bases, with 34 bases sitting between them. CDR3 region: CASSFVFGARLPDDVGTDTQYF. The CDR3 coding sequence is TGTGCCAGCAGTTTCGTTTTCGGGGCTAGGTTACCTGACGACGTGGGAACAGATACGCAGTATTTT.